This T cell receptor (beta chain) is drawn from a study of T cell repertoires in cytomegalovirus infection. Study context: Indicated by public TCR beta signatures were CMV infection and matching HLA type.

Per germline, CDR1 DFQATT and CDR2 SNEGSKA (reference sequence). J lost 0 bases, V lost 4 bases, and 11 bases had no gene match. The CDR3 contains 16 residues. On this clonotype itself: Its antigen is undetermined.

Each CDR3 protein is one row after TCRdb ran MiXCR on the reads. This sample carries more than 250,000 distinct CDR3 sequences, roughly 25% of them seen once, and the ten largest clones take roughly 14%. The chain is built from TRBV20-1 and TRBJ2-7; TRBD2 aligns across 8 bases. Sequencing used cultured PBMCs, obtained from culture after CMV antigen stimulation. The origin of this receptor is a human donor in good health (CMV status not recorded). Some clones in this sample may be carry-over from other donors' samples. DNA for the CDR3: TGCAGTGCTACCCAGTCAGCCCTAGCGGGCTCCTACGAGCAGTACTTC. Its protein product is CSATQSALAGSYEQYF.